These T cell receptor beta chains were read from a single sample in a study of T cell repertoires in cytomegalovirus infection. One entry per CDR3 protein results from TCRdb running MiXCR on the reads. The table shows roughly 720,000 distinct CDR3 sequences, with 35% to 45% occurring only once. The material sequenced was PBMCs. Receptor source: a human donor in good health (CMV status not recorded). Some clones in this sample may be carry-over from other donors' samples. Each CDR3 is given with its conserved first and last residue.

>TRBJ2-2|TRBV10-3
CAIRHTGELFF
>TRBJ1-6|TRBV28
CASSFAGESPLHF
>TRBJ2-3|TRBV7-8
CASSYATSGGADTQYF
>TRBJ1-4|TRBV10-3
CATYNPGTQNEKLFF
>TRBJ2-2|TRBV28
CASSLRLAGWATGELFF
>TRBJ2-7|TRBV7-8
CASSPRGTYEQYF
>TRBJ2-1|TRBV6-6
CASSPMSNANEQFF
>TRBJ1-1|TRBV20-1
CSAIKQGGTEAFF
>TRBJ2-7|TRBV28
CASSFAGATYEQYF
>TRBJ2-2|TRBV6-1
CASSGEAELFF
>TRBJ2-5|TRBV7-2
CASSLGVGPNVSGQETQYF
>TRBJ1-1|TRBV20-1
CSAREDRVAFF
>TRBJ2-7|TRBV12-3/TRBV12-4
CASSFGSRVGEQYF
>TRBJ2-3|TRBV19
CDSSVTGGTTDTQYF
>TRBJ2-1|TRBV19
CASKGRHWGQSSYNEQFF
>TRBJ2-7|TRBV15
CATSSGQGYEQYF
>TRBJ1-5|TRBV18
CASSPGGRPQHF
>TRBJ2-3|TRBV7-2
CASSFFPPWAGPGIGTQYF
>TRBJ2-1|TRBV6-1
CASSELLVSNEQFF
>TRBJ1-5|TRBV20-1
CSASQIGTGANQPQHF
>TRBJ2-7|TRBV6-6
CASRKTGTDSYEQYF
>TRBJ1-1|TRBV29-1
CSVGDRVNTEAFF
>TRBJ2-7|TRBV7-8
CASSSPVREQYF
>TRBJ1-3|TRBV6-2/TRBV6-3
CASSSGTHSGNTIYF
>TRBJ1-5|TRBV19
CASSDDRSQPQHF
>TRBJ1-5|TRBV24-1
CATSDSSGGVAQPQHF
>TRBJ1-5|TRBV19
CATRPITGGNSNQPQHF
>TRBJ2-5|TRBV3-1
CASSQASQGGRRQETQYF